The next 11 T cell receptor beta chains were all read from a single sample in a study of CD8 T cells in ankylosing spondylitis. TCRdb independently ran MiXCR on the 5' RACE reads; one entry per CDR3 protein. Found here are 150,000 to 250,000 distinct CDR3 sequences, about 13% of them singletons; the top ten hold approximately 15%. The sequenced sample consisted of blood, either unsorted or a sorted T cell fraction (not recorded which). All receptors derive from a male donor with ankylosing spondylitis or in good health (not recorded which).

This clonotype was counted ten times or more. The chain combines TRBV25-1 with TRBJ1-2; weak D call: TRBD1 (5 bases). CDR1 is MGHDK, CDR2 SYGVNS, per germline. With 2 bases removed from V and 4 bases from J, the gap between germline ends came to 8 bases. The CDR3 has 13 amino acids. The CDR3 DNA sequence: TGTGCCAGCAGTGAACCAGGGTCCTATGGCTACACCTTC. It yields the protein CASSEPGSYGYTF.

This clonotype was seen ten or more times. The J gene is TRBJ1-3, the V gene TRBV29-1; D is unclear. Trimming took 6 bases from V and 1 from J, leaving 7 bases between them. The CDR3 is 12 residues long. The germline gives CDR1 SQVTM, CDR2 ANQGSEA. The CDR3 DNA is TGCAGCGTAGGAGGGTCTGGAAACACCATATATTTT. Its translation: CSVGGSGNTIYF.

This clonotype was found a few times. The V and J genes are TRBV7-9 and TRBJ2-1; weak D call: TRBD2 (5 bases). CDR3 size: 16 residues. Germline V lookup: CDR1 SEHNR, CDR2 FQNEAQ (reference sequence). Trimming took off 4 bases at V and 6 bases at J, with 19 bases between the two ends. The CDR3 DNA reads TGTGCCAGCAGCTGGGTCCCGGGGTCTCCCGGCAATGAGCAGTTCTTC. This encodes CASSWVPGSPGNEQFF.

This clonotype came up a few times. The chain couples TRBV27 to TRBJ1-2; weak D call: TRBD1 (6 bases). V dropped 8 bases and J dropped 7 bases, with 20 bases sitting between them. The CDR3 contains 14 residues. Germline values: CDR1 MNHEY, CDR2 SMNVEV (reference sequence). The CDR3 protein is CASGLTGLRVGYTF. DNA for the CDR3: TGTGCCAGCGGCCTGACAGGCCTTAGGGTTGGCTACACCTTC.

This clonotype was picked up many times. The rearrangement links TRBV7-9 to TRBJ2-3, with D perhaps matching TRBD2 (5 bases). The CDR3 is 15 amino acids. Trimming took 1 base from V and 6 from J, leaving 14 bases between them. In germline, CDR1 is SEHNR, CDR2 FQNEAQ (reference sequence). The CDR3 sequence is CASSLEVTPGDTQYF. CDR3 bases: TGTGCCAGCAGCTTAGAGGTAACGCCGGGGGATACGCAGTATTTT.

This clonotype has just a few counts. CDR3 sequence (DNA): TGCAGTGCTAGAGAGCGATCCTACAGGGGGCCGTGGGGGAATGAGCAGTTCTTC. The encoded protein is CSARERSYRGPWGNEQFF. The chain combines TRBV20-1 with TRBJ2-1, with 9 nucleotides matching TRBD1. Unmatched junction bases numbered 16, after V lost 0 bases and J lost 7 bases. There are 18 residues in the CDR3. In germline, CDR1 is DFQATT, CDR2 SNEGSKA (reference sequence).

The V gene is TRBV7-8, the J gene TRBJ2-7, with 9 bases aligning to TRBD1. Germline assignment: CDR1 SGHVS and CDR2 FQNEAQ. This CDR3 spans 13 amino acids. Trimming at V came to 4 bases and at J to 3 bases, leaving 1 base not matched to a gene. This CDR3 is CASSWGQGYEQYF. The CDR3 coding sequence is TGTGCCAGCAGCTGGGGACAGGGCTACGAGCAGTACTTC.

This clonotype was found a few times. The genes are TRBV30 and TRBJ2-2, with D maybe TRBD1 (5 bases). Looked up from germline, CDR1 is GTSNPN and CDR2 is SVGIG (reference sequence). V lost 2 bases, J lost 6 bases, and 13 bases lay in between. This CDR3 spans 14 amino acids. CDR3 in DNA: TGTGCCTGGAGTCTTACAGGAAATCCCGGGGAGCTGTTTTTT. Protein product: CAWSLTGNPGELFF.

The table lists this clonotype with many counts. J is TRBJ1-5 and V is TRBV27, with a possible D match to TRBD1 (6 bases). Trimming stripped 1 base from V and 6 bases from J, with 10 bases between. CDR3 length equals 14 residues. Germline CDR1 reads MNHEY; CDR2 reads SMNVEV (reference sequence). CDR3 sequence (DNA): TGTGCCAGCAGTTTATTGGGGGCCGGTCAGCCCCAGCATTTT. It yields the protein CASSLLGAGQPQHF.

V usage is TRBV4-1 and J usage is TRBJ2-7, with 7 bases lining up with TRBD2. J was trimmed by 3 bases and V by 5 bases; bases with no gene match: 10. The germline V gene has CDR1 MGHRA and CDR2 YSYEKL. The CDR3 has 15 residues. CDR3 coding DNA: TGCGCCAGCAGCGAAACTAGCGCCGGGGGCTACGAGCAGTACTTC. Translating it yields CASSETSAGGYEQYF.

The chain links TRBV18 to TRBJ2-5; 7 nucleotides align to TRBD1. After removal of 5 bases from V and 5 bases from J, the junction contained 8 bases not matched to a gene. CDR3 length equals 14 residues. Germline V gives CDR1 KGHSH, CDR2 LQKENI. The CDR3 nucleotides are TGTGCCAGCTCAACGAGACAGGGAAGTGAGACCCAGTACTTC. It specifies CASSTRQGSETQYF.